The 24 T cell receptor beta chains presented below share a single source sample, sequenced in a study of molecular identifiers for immune sequencing clone quantification. In TCRdb, the PCR reads were re-called with MiXCR into one record per CDR3 protein. Among more than 450,000 distinct CDR3 sequences listed, about a fifth were seen once. Sequencing was done on a sample of naive CD8+ T cells from blood, with Jurkat cell RNA spiked in. The sample's subset: FACS-sorted CD8+CD4-CCR7+CD45RA+ naive T cells. Every receptor here comes from a human donor in good health. Some libraries in this study had Jurkat cell RNA spiked in.

Points on this clonotype: This may stem from a read error, because a much larger clone lies one nucleotide away. The V gene is TRBV7-6, the J gene TRBJ2-3, with 10 positions matching TRBD1. This CDR3 contains 16 residues. Germline assignment: CDR1 SGHVS and CDR2 FNYEAQ. J was trimmed by 4 bases and V by 5 bases; bases with no gene match: 9. CDR3 coding DNA: TGTGCCAGCAGCCTAGGGACAGGGGTTATTTCAGATACGCAGTATTTT. It codes for CASSLGTGVISDTQYF.

The V and J genes are TRBV10-3 and TRBJ2-7; unclear D gene. The CDR3 sequence is 15 residues long. Per the germline V gene, CDR1 is ENHRY and CDR2 is SYGVKD. The V and J ends lost 10 bases and 5 bases respectively, with 24 bases between them. The CDR3 bases are TGTGCCAAGTCGCCCGGGCAGGCGAGTCGAGACGAGCAGTACTTC. It encodes CAKSPGQASRDEQYF.

This clonotype has ten or more counts. The chain links TRBV6-5 to TRBJ1-4; no definite D call. The CDR3 is 14 residues long. Trimming shortened V by 0 bases and J by 7 bases, and 9 bases separated the two germline ends. The germline gives CDR1 MNHEY, CDR2 SVGAGI. CDR3 sequence (DNA): TGTGCCAGCAGTTACTCTAGCTACTCTGAAAAACTGTTTTTT. Amino acid sequence: CASSYSSYSEKLFF.

V gene TRBV7-6 combines with J gene TRBJ2-1; TRBD2 is a possible D gene (6 bases). The CDR3 contains 15 residues. From germline, CDR1 is SGHVS and CDR2 FNYEAQ. The V and J ends lost 2 bases and 2 bases respectively, with 10 bases between them. CDR3 amino acids: CASSLIAEAYNEQFF. CDR3 nucleotide sequence: TGTGCCAGCAGCTTAATAGCGGAAGCCTACAATGAGCAGTTCTTC.

J is TRBJ2-7 and V is TRBV4-1; 8 nucleotides agree with TRBD2. This CDR3 region has 15 residues. Germline CDR1 is MGHRA and CDR2 is YSYEKL. Trimming removed 1 base from V and 4 bases from J; junction bases left unmatched: 6. The CDR3 protein is CASSQGVAGSYEQYF. DNA of the CDR3: TGCGCCAGCAGCCAAGGGGTAGCGGGGTCTTACGAGCAGTACTTC.

This clonotype was seen repeatedly, ten times or more. The V and J genes are TRBV4-1 and TRBJ1-2, with D unresolved. Between the trimmed V and J ends, which lost 1 base and 8 bases, there was a span of 17 bases. The CDR3 runs to 15 residues. Germline CDR1 MGHRA, CDR2 YSYEKL. The CDR3 DNA sequence: TGCGCCAGCAGCCAAGGGACTGAGCCTTTCGTAGGCTACACCTTC. This encodes CASSQGTEPFVGYTF.

This clonotype occurred many times. The chain has TRBV29-1 and TRBJ2-1; D may correspond to TRBD1 or TRBD2 (5 bases each). The CDR3 sequence is 11 residues long. V lost 4 bases, J lost 7 bases, and 8 bases lay in between. From germline, CDR1 is SQVTM and CDR2 ANQGSEA. As DNA, the CDR3 is TGCAGCGTTGTTGGGGGAAATGAGCAGTTCTTC. Translating gives CSVVGGNEQFF.

The chain has TRBV15 and TRBJ2-3; no clear D gene. The CDR3 contains 15 residues. Trimming took off 0 bases at V and 0 bases at J, with 7 bases between the two ends. Germline V gene data show CDR1 as LNHNV and CDR2 as YYDKDF (reference sequence). CDR3 DNA sequence: TGTGCCACCAGCAGAGATCGTTCCAGCACAGATACGCAGTATTTT. This gives the protein CATSRDRSSTDTQYF.

For this clonotype: A much larger clone differs by one base, so this may be a read error. The chain is built from TRBV4-3 and TRBJ2-1; TRBD1 matches 7 bases. The junction had 3 bases not matched to a gene; V was cut back by 0 bases and J by 4 bases. The germline gives CDR1 LGHNA, CDR2 YSLEER. CDR3 length equals 15 residues. The CDR3 DNA follows: TGCGCCAGCAGCCAAGAGGAGACAGGGTACAATGAGCAGTTCTTC. Encoded protein: CASSQEETGYNEQFF.

This clonotype was recorded a few times. This chain links TRBV19 with TRBJ2-2; 9 bases line up with TRBD1. Germline V CDR1 and CDR2: LNHDA, SQIVND (reference sequence). J gave up 4 bases and V 0 bases, and 6 bases lay outside the gene matches. The CDR3 consists of 17 residues. The CDR3 DNA reads as TGTGCCAGTAGTATAGATCTGGGACAGGGAAGCACCGGGGAGCTGTTTTTT. Encoded protein: CASSIDLGQGSTGELFF.

This clonotype was counted many times. The CDR3: CSVEFGSNQPQHF. The CDR3 coding sequence is TGCAGCGTTGAATTCGGATCGAATCAGCCCCAGCATTTT. This chain joins TRBV29-1 and TRBJ1-5; D not certain. V lost 2 bases and J lost 4, with 9 bases in between. The CDR3 is 13 residues long. CDR1 and CDR2 (germline): SQVTM, ANQGSEA.

In this sample, this clonotype turned up a few times. The V gene is TRBV19, the J gene TRBJ1-5, with unresolved D. CDR3 length: 12 amino acids. Germline V CDR1 and CDR2: LNHDA, SQIVND (reference sequence). Trimming took 10 bases from V and 0 from J, leaving 7 bases between them. CDR3 nucleotides: TGTGCCATCGGGTATAGCAATCAGCCCCAGCATTTT. It encodes CAIGYSNQPQHF. Supplemented by reference TRBV19 and TRBJ1-5, the full variable domain reads DGGITQSPKYLFRKEGQNVTLSCEQNLNHDAMYWYRQDPGQGLRLIYYSQIVNDFQKGDIAEGYSVSREKKESFPLTVTSAQKNPTAFYLCAIGYSNQPQHFGDGTRLSIL.

The chain links TRBV6-2 or TRBV6-3 to TRBJ2-1; D gene unclear. The V gene lost 1 base and the J gene lost 5 bases, with 6 bases spanning the gap. This CDR3 has 13 amino acids. CDR1 is MNHEY, CDR2 SVGEGT, per germline. The CDR3 nucleotides are TGTGCCAGCAGTTACTTAGCCAACAATGAGCAGTTCTTC. Protein sequence: CASSYLANNEQFF.

This chain uses TRBV19 with TRBJ2-7; D call uncertain. The CDR3 runs to 14 residues. V shed 6 bases and J shed 0 bases, with 12 bases lying between them. Germline V gene data show CDR1 as LNHDA and CDR2 as SQIVND (reference sequence). As DNA, the CDR3 is TGTGCCAGTAGCCCCTGGGCAGCCTCCTACGAGCAGTACTTC. This encodes CASSPWAASYEQYF.

This clonotype showed up just a few times. This CDR3 is CASSTHSGLAGNNEQFF. The CDR3 bases are TGTGCCAGCAGCACCCATTCCGGACTAGCGGGGAACAATGAGCAGTTCTTC. The rearrangement uses TRBV13 and TRBJ2-1; the match to TRBD2 covers 12 bases. With 5 bases clipped from V and 5 bases from J, the junction kept 10 bases outside the gene matches. The CDR3 spans 17 residues. CDR1 is PRHDT and CDR2 is FYEKMQ in the germline V gene (reference sequence). Variable domain in full (rest from reference TRBV13 and TRBJ2-1): AAGVIQSPRHLIKEKRETATLKCYPIPRHDTVYWYQQGPGQDPQFLISFYEKMQSDKGSIPDRFSAQQFSDYHSELNMSSLELGDSALYFCASSTHSGLAGNNEQFFGPGTRLTVL.

This clonotype came up many times. This chain connects TRBV5-1 to TRBJ2-7; 10 positions agree with TRBD1. This CDR3 region has 15 residues. The ends lost 4 bases at V and 3 bases at J; junction bases unmatched: 7. CDR1 and CDR2 from the germline V gene are SGHRS and YFSETQ. Here the CDR3 DNA reads TGCGCCAGCAGCCCAGACAGGGGGCCAAGCTACGAGCAGTACTTC. Translated: CASSPDRGPSYEQYF.

This clonotype has more than one count but fewer than ten. The chain couples TRBV4-3 to TRBJ1-1; weak D call: TRBD1 (5 bases). Trimming took off 0 bases at V and 5 bases at J, with 16 bases between the two ends. This CDR3 has 16 residues. Germline CDR1 is LGHNA and CDR2 is YSLEER. The CDR3 here is CASSQDPVSGGTEAFF. The CDR3 region has the DNA TGCGCCAGCAGCCAAGATCCGGTGAGTGGGGGGACTGAAGCTTTCTTT.

There are many counts of this clonotype. The chain carries TRBV27 and TRBJ1-5; maybe TRBD1 (5 bases). The CDR3 covers 16 residues. V was cut by 5 bases and J by 4 bases, with 18 bases left in between. Germline V gene lookup returns CDR1 MNHEY and CDR2 SMNVEV (reference sequence). CDR3 in amino acids: CASSPIPGPGNQPQHF. In DNA, the CDR3 is TGTGCCAGCAGTCCCATACCGGGGCCGGGAAATCAGCCCCAGCATTTT.

This clonotype occurred a few times. The chain is built from TRBV4-1 and TRBJ1-5; D is possibly TRBD1 (6 bases). The CDR3 sequence is 15 residues long. CDR1 and CDR2 from the germline V gene are MGHRA and YSYEKL. Trimming pared 0 bases from V and 5 bases from J, leaving 11 bases between. The CDR3, as DNA: TGCGCCAGCAGCCAAGACTCGGGGGCTCATCAGCCCCAGCATTTT. Amino acids: CASSQDSGAHQPQHF.

This clonotype occurred many times. V gene TRBV12-3 or TRBV12-4 combines with J gene TRBJ1-2, with TRBD1 as a possible D gene (5 bases). V was shortened by 2 bases and J by 4 bases, with 8 bases between the two germline ends. The CDR3 sequence is 13 residues long. As DNA, the CDR3 is TGTGCCAGCAGTTTAAGGGGCACCTATGGCTACACCTTC. Translating it yields CASSLRGTYGYTF.

With regard to this clonotype: Mismatch with germline at one junction end may stem from a read error. The chain recombines TRBV27 with TRBJ2-2; D unclear. CDR1 is MNHEY and CDR2 is SMNVEV in the germline V gene (reference sequence). There are 12 residues in the CDR3. In DNA form, the CDR3 reads TGTGCCGGCAGGTTAGGGACCGGGGAGCTGTTTTTT. It codes for CAGRLGTGELFF.

The chain uses TRBV6-5 and TRBJ1-3; D gene uncertain. CDR1 MNHEY and CDR2 SVGAGI come from the germline V gene. The CDR3 covers 13 residues. V lost 7 bases, J lost 4 bases, and 11 bases lay in between. DNA of the CDR3: TGTGCCAGCACCCACGGCTCGGGAAACACCATATATTTT. Translating it yields CASTHGSGNTIYF.

V usage is TRBV19 and J usage is TRBJ2-1; 11 nucleotides match TRBD2. This CDR3 has 18 amino acids. J was trimmed by 6 bases and V by 5 bases; bases with no gene match: 15. Germline V gene sequence: CDR1 LNHDA, CDR2 SQIVND (reference sequence). CDR3 protein: CASSFEQIPGLAANEQFF. DNA for the CDR3: TGTGCCAGTAGTTTCGAACAGATCCCGGGACTAGCGGCCAATGAGCAGTTCTTC.

V and J are TRBV5-6 and TRBJ2-4; D possibly corresponds to TRBD1 (5 bases). Germline-derived CDR1 and CDR2 are SGHDT and YYEEEE. The CDR3 covers 13 residues. Between the trimmed V and J ends, which lost 4 bases and 9 bases, there was a span of 14 bases. CDR3 protein: CASSGAGSAIQYF. In nucleotides, the CDR3 is TGTGCCAGCAGCGGTGCAGGGTCAGCCATTCAGTACTTC.